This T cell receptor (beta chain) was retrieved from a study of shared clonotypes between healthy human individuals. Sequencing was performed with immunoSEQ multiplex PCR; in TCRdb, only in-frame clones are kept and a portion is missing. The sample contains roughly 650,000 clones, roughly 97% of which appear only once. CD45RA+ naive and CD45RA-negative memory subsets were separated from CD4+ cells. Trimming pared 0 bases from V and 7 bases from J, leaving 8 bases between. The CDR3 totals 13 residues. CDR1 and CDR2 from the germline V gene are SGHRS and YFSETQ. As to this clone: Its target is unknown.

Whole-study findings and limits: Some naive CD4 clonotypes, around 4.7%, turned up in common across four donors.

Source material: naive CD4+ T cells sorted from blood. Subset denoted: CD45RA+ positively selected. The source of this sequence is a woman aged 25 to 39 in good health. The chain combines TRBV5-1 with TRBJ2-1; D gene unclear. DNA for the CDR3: TGCGCCAGCAGCTTGGCCCTACGAAATGAGCAGTTCTTC. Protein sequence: CASSLALRNEQFF. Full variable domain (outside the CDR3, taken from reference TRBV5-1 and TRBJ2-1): KAGVTQTPRYLIKTRGQQVTLSCSPISGHRSVSWYQQTPGQGLQFLFEYFSETQRNKGNFPGRFSGRQFSNSRSEMNVSTLELGDSALYLCASSLALRNEQFFGPGTRLTVL.